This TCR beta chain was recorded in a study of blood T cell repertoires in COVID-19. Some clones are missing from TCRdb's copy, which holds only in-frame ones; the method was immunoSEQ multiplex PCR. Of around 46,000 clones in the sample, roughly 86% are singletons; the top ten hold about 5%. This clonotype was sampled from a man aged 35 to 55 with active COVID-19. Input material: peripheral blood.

CDR3 coding DNA: TGTGCCAGCAGCCCTGGGGGACAGGGATATGGCTACACCTTC. Protein: CASSPGGQGYGYTF. This chain uses TRBV5-4 with TRBJ1-2; TRBD1 agrees at 9 bases. The V segment lost 4 bases and the J segment 5 bases; nucleotides outside the gene matches: 6. This CDR3 spans 14 amino acids. Germline assignment: CDR1 SGHNT and CDR2 YYREEE (reference sequence).